This T cell receptor (beta chain) was sequenced for a study of blood T cell repertoires in COVID-19. This CDR3 has 15 residues. Germline V CDR1 and CDR2: SGHNT, YYREEE (reference sequence). Trimming at V came to 4 bases and at J to 8 bases, leaving 12 bases not matched to a gene. This clone was found once. Original processing notes: Estimation of nucleated cell counts relied on the amplification of reference gene primers. Sequencing was performed with immunoSEQ multiplex PCR; in TCRdb, only in-frame clones are kept and a portion is missing. V and J calls and clone size are as listed in that table; D and trimming were resolved from the DNA. The repertoire holds about 73,000 clones, with 65% to 85% as singletons.

The TCR was taken from a woman aged 55-69 years with acute or convalescent COVID-19. The chain combines TRBV5-4 with TRBJ2-1; 7 bases align to TRBD1. Input material: peripheral blood. This chain's CDR3 is CASSTTGDAGDEQFF. In nucleotides, the CDR3 is TGTGCCAGCAGCACAACAGGGGACGCGGGCGATGAGCAGTTCTTC.